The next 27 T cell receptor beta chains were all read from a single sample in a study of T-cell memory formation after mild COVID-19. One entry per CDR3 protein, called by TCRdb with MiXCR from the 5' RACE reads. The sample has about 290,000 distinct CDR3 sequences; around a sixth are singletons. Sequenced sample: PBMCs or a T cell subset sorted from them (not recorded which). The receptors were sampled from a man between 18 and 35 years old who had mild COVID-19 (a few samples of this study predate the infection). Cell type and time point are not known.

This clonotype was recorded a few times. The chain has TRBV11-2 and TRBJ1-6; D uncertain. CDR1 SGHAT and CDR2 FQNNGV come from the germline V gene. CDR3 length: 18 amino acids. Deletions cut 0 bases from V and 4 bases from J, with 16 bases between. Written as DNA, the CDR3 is TGTGCCAGCAGCTTAGATGCGGGTTTATTCTCTTATAATTCACCCCTCCACTTT. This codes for CASSLDAGLFSYNSPLHF.

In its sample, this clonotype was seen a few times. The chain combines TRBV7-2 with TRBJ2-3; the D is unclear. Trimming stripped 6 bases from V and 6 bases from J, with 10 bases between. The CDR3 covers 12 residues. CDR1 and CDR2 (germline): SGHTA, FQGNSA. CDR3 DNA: TGTGCCAGCAGGCTAGGTGTGGATACGCAGTATTTT. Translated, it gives CASRLGVDTQYF.

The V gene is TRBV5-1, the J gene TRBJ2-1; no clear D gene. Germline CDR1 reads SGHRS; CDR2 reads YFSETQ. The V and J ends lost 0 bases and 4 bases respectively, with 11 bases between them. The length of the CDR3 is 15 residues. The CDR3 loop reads CASSLAVLNYNEQFF. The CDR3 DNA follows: TGCGCCAGCAGCTTGGCTGTACTGAATTACAATGAGCAGTTCTTC.

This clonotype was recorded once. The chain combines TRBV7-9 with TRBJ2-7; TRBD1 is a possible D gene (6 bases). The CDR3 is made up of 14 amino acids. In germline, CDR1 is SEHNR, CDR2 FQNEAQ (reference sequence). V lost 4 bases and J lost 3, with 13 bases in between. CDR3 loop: CASSSTRDIYEQYV. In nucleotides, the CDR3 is TGTGCCAGCAGCTCGACCCGGGACATCTACGAGCAGTACGTC.

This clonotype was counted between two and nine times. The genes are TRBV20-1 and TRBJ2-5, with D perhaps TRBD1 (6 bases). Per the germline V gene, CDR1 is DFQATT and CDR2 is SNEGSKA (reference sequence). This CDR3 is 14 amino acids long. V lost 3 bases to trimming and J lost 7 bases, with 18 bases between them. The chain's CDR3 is CSASVLGAQGTQYF. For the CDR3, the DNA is TGCAGTGCTAGTGTCTTGGGGGCCCAGGGGACCCAGTACTTC.

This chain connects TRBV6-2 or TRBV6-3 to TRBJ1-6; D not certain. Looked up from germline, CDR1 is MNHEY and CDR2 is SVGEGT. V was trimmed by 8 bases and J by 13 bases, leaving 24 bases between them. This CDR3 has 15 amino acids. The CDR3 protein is CASLESPMRVSPLHF. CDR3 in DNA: TGTGCCAGCCTGGAAAGTCCTATGAGGGTTTCGCCCCTCCACTTT.

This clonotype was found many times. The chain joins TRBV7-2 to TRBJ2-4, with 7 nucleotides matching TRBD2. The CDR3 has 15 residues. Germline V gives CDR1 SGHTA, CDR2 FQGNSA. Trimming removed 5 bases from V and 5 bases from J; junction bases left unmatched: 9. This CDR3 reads CASSPREVAQNIQYF. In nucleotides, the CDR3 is TGTGCCAGCAGCCCTCGGGAGGTTGCGCAAAACATTCAGTACTTC.

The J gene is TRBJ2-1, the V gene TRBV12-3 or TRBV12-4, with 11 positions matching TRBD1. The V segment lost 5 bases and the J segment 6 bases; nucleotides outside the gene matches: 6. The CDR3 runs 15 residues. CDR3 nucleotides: TGTGCCAGCAGTGTGGACAGGGGGCTCCGCAATGAGCAGTTCTTC. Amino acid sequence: CASSVDRGLRNEQFF.

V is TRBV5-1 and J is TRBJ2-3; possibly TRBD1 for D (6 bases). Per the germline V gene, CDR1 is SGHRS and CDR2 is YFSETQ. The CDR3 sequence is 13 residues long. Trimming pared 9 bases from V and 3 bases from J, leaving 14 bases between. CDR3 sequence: CATAAQGTDTQYF. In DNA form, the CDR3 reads TGCGCCACCGCGGCCCAGGGGACAGATACGCAGTATTTT.

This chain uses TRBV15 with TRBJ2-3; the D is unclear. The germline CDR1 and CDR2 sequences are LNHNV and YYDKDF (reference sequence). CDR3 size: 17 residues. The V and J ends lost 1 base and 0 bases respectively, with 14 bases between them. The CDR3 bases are TGTGCCACCAGCAGAGCCGTGACGGCGTCTAGCACAGATACGCAGTATTTT. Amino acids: CATSRAVTASSTDTQYF.

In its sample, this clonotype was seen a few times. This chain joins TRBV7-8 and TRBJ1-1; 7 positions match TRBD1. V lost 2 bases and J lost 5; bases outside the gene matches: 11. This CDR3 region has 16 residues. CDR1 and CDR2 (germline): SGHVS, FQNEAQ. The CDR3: CASSLRYGKTGTEAFF. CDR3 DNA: TGTGCCAGCAGCTTAAGGTACGGAAAGACAGGGACTGAAGCTTTCTTT.

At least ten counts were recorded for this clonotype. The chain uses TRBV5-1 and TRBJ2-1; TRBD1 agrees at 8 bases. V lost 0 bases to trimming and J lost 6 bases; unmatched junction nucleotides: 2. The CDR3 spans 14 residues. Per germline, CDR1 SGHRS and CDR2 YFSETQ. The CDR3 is CASSLAQGGNEQFF. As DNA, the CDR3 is TGCGCCAGCAGCTTGGCACAGGGGGGCAATGAGCAGTTCTTC.

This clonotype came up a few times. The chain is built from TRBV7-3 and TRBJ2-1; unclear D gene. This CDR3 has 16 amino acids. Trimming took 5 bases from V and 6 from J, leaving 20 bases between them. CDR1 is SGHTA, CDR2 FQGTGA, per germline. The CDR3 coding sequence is TGTGCCAGCAGCCCGATGTCCACTATGCAAAGCAATGAGCAGTTCTTC. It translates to CASSPMSTMQSNEQFF. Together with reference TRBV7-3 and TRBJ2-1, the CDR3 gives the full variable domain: GAGVSQTPSNKVTEKGKYVELRCDPISGHTALYWYRQSLGQGPEFLIYFQGTGAADDSGLPNDRFFAVRPEGSVSTLKIQRTERGDSAVYLCASSPMSTMQSNEQFFGPGTRLTVL.

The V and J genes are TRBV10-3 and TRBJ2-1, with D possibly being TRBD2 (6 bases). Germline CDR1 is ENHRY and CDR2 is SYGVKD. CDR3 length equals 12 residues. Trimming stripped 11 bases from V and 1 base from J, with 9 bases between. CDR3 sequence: CARGESYNEQFF. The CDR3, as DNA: TGTGCCCGCGGGGAATCCTACAATGAGCAGTTCTTC.

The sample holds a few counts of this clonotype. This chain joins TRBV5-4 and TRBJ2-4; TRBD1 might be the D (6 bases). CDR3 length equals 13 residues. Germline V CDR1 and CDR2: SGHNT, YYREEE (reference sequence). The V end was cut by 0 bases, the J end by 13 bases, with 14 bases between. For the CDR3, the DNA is TGTGCCAGCAGCTTGGCGGACAGCTTTAGACAGTACTTC. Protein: CASSLADSFRQYF.

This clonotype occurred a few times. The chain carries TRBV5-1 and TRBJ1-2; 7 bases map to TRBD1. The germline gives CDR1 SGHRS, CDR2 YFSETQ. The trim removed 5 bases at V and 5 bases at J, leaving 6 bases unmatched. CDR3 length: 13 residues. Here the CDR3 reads CASRGTDAYGYTF. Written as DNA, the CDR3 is TGCGCCAGCAGGGGGACAGATGCTTATGGCTACACCTTC.

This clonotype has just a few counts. For the CDR3, the DNA is TGTGCCAGCAGCTTAACCGGGACAGGGGATCAGCCCCAGCATTTT. Its translation: CASSLTGTGDQPQHF. This sequence joins TRBV7-8 and TRBJ1-5; 10 bases match TRBD1. Germline CDR1 reads SGHVS; CDR2 reads FQNEAQ. The CDR3 runs to 15 residues. Unmatched junction bases numbered 3, after V lost 2 bases and J lost 5 bases.

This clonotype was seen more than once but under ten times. The CDR3 loop is CASSLVAGGVTEAFF. The CDR3 DNA is TGTGCCAGCAGCTTAGTGGCGGGGGGAGTCACTGAAGCTTTCTTT. This chain connects TRBV7-9 to TRBJ1-1; D is perhaps TRBD1 (5 bases). V gave up 1 base and J gave up 4 bases, with 13 bases separating them. This CDR3 comprises 15 residues. CDR1 is SEHNR and CDR2 is FQNEAQ in the germline V gene (reference sequence).

The CDR3 nucleotides read TGCAGTGCTAGGGCTACTAGTAACTCCTACGAGCAGTACGTC. It codes for CSARATSNSYEQYV. The genes are TRBV20-1 and TRBJ2-7; a possible D gene is TRBD2 (5 bases). The CDR3 totals 14 residues. The germline CDR1 and CDR2 sequences are DFQATT and SNEGSKA (reference sequence). Trimming shortened V by 3 bases and J by 0 bases, and 12 bases separated the two germline ends.

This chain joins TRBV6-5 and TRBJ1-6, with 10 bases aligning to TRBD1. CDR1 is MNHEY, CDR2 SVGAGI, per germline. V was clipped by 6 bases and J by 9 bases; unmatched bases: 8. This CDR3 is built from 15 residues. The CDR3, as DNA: TGTGCCAGCAGGTCGACAGGGGGCTCAATTTCACCCCTCCACTTT. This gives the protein CASRSTGGSISPLHF.

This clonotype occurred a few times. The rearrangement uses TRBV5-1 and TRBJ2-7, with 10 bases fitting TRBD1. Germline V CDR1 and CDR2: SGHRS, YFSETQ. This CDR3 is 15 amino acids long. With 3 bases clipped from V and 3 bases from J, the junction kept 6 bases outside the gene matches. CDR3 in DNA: TGCGCCAGCAGCTCCCCCGGGACAGGGGTCTACGAGCAGTACTTC. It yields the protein CASSSPGTGVYEQYF.

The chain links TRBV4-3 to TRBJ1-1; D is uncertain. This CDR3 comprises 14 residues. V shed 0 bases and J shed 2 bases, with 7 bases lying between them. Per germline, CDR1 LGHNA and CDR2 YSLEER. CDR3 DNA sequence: TGCGCCAGCAGCCAAGATACTCGCAACACTGAAGCTTTCTTT. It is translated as CASSQDTRNTEAFF.

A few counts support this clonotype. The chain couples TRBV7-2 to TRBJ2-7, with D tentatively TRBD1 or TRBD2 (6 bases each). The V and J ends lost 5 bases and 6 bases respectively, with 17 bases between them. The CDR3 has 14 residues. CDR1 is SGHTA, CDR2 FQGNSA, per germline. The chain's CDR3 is CASSAGHPTSEQYF. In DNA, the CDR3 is TGTGCCAGCAGCGCGGGACACCCGACCTCCGAGCAGTACTTC.

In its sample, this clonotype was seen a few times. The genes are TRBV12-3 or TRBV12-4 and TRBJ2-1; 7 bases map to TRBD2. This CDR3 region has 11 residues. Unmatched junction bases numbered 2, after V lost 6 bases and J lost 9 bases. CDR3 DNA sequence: TGTGCCAGCAGGGGACTAACTGAGCAGTTCTTC. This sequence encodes CASRGLTEQFF.

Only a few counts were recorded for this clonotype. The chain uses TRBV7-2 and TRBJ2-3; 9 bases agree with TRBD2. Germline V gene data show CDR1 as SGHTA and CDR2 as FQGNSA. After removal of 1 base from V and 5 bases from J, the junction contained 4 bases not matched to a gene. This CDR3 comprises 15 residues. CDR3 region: CASSLVAGVRDTQYF. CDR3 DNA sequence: TGTGCCAGCAGCTTAGTAGCGGGGGTGAGAGATACGCAGTATTTT.

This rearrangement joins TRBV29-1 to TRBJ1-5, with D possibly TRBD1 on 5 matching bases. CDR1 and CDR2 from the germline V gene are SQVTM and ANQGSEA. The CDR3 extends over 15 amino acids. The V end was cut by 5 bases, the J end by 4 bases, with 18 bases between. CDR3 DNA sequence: TGCAGCGTTAGACAGATGGGGGAGCGGAATCAGCCCCAGCATTTT. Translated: CSVRQMGERNQPQHF.

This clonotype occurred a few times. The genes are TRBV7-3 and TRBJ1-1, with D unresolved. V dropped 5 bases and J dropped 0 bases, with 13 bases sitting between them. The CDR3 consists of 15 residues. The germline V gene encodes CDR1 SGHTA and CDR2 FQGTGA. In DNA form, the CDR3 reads TGTGCCAGCAGCCAGGACGGGCAGGTGAACACTGAAGCTTTCTTT. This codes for CASSQDGQVNTEAFF.